One T cell receptor (beta chain) is described in this entry. The antigen remains unidentified. The source of the sample is a study of human T cells and chemical hapten exposure. Notes on the study in general: High-frequency TCRs, those above 1 in 1000, stayed the same after DPC sensitization.

V was clipped by 7 bases and J by 2 bases, with 18 bases between them. Germline V gene data show CDR1 as SEHNR and CDR2 as FQNEAQ (reference sequence). This CDR3 has 15 residues. Time point indicated: healthy volunteer bleed at 6 weeks. Total RNA was extracted from unfractionated whole blood. Individual cDNA molecules received unique molecular identifiers in the library. Original handling: TCRs per sample had a median of roughly 93,000 and ranged from roughly 23,224 to 700,000. One entry per CDR3 protein results from TCRdb running MiXCR on the RACE reads. The V and J calls follow TCRdb's processing rather than the paper's. This table holds about 77,000 distinct CDR3 sequences, around 9.3% found once.

This TCR was sampled from a female donor in good health. Some clones in this sample may be carry-over from other donors' samples. The chain carries TRBV7-9 and TRBJ2-7; D is perhaps TRBD2 (7 bases). Specimen: whole blood. CDR3 residues: CASNPGGGGAYEQYF. The CDR3 DNA reads as TGTGCCAGCAACCCAGGAGGGGGGGGTGCCTACGAGCAGTACTTC.